The T cell receptor beta chain described here comes from a study of a mutant IDH1 vaccine in newly diagnosed glioma. TCRdb's table, derived via immunoSEQ multiplex PCR, lists solely in-frame clones and lacks some. The sample shows about 37,000 clones, roughly 80% of them seen only once. Notes on this clone: Its target is unknown.

The V gene lost 1 base and the J gene lost 4 bases, with 7 bases spanning the gap. Germline lookup yields CDR1 MNHNS and CDR2 SASEGT. The CDR3 extends over 13 amino acids. Described time point: week 5, during vaccination. The content of each vaccine dose was 300 ug of mutant IDH1 20-mer peptide, and topical imiquimod accompanied it. The clonotype comes from a man younger than 40 with glioma. The chain carries TRBV6-1 and TRBJ1-2; D gene ambiguous. Specimen: PBMCs, collected from a glioma patient whose treatment included an IDH1 peptide vaccine. CDR3 protein: CASSEGGSYGYTF. DNA of the CDR3: TGTGCCAGCAGTGAAGGAGGCAGCTATGGCTACACCTTC.